This entry lists 27 T cell receptor beta chains sequenced from one sample in a study of T cells in Graves' hyperthyroidism and ophthalmopathy. The TCR beta CDR3 regions underwent amplification using RNA transcripts as the source. Researchers ran a first-round RT-PCR on the TCR CDR3 using the HTBI primer set. Each CDR3 protein gets one entry after TCRdb re-called the multiplex PCR reads with MiXCR. The table has roughly 150,000 distinct CDR3 sequences, just under 9.5% seen once. The sample consisted of blood. These receptors were collected from a woman under 30 with Graves' hyperthyroidism that later progressed to Graves' ophthalmopathy.

This clonotype was seen ten or more times. CDR3 nucleotide sequence: TGTGCCAGCAGCGGCAAACTCCTCCCTCAGGGCAATGAGCAGTTCTTC. It is translated as CASSGKLLPQGNEQFF. The chain links TRBV9 to TRBJ2-1; tentatively, D is TRBD1 (5 bases). This CDR3 is 16 amino acids long. Germline V CDR1 and CDR2: SGDLS, YYNGEE. Trimming shortened V by 3 bases and J by 6 bases, and 19 bases separated the two germline ends.

This clonotype was seen only a few times. The rearrangement joins TRBV19 to TRBJ2-5; 7 bases are a match to TRBD2. Losses at the gene ends were 1 base for V and 5 bases for J; bases not matched to a gene: 7. CDR3 length: 15 amino acids. CDR1 LNHDA and CDR2 SQIVND come from the germline V gene (reference sequence). This CDR3 is CASSIARTRSETQYF. The CDR3 DNA follows: TGTGCCAGTAGTATAGCCCGGACTAGATCGGAGACCCAGTACTTC.

This chain connects TRBV19 to TRBJ2-1, with D perhaps TRBD1 (5 bases). CDR1 and CDR2 from the germline V gene are LNHDA and SQIVND (reference sequence). V was pared by 5 bases and J by 5 bases, with 16 bases between. The CDR3 contains 15 residues. This CDR3 reads CASSGWTSKDNEQFF. DNA for the CDR3: TGTGCCAGTAGTGGGTGGACATCTAAAGACAATGAGCAGTTCTTC.

As for this clonotype: A much larger clone is a single base away; this may be a read error. The chain recombines TRBV6-2 or TRBV6-3 with TRBJ2-1; 9 bases match TRBD2. The CDR3 loop spans 16 amino acids. V shed 2 bases and J 9 bases; nucleotides not matched to a gene: 11. The germline V gene has CDR1 MNHEY and CDR2 SVGEGT. The CDR3 DNA follows: TGTGCCAGCAGTTACCGCCGCGGGGGGGAAGACAGTGAGCAGTTCTTC. Protein: CASSYRRGGEDSEQFF.

This sequence joins TRBV4-2 and TRBJ2-7; tentative D call: TRBD1 (5 bases). The CDR3 runs 16 residues. Germline loops: CDR1 LGHNA, CDR2 YNFKEQ. V lost 0 bases and J 3 bases, leaving 15 bases between the germline ends. CDR3: CASSQDSDRVGYEQYF. For the CDR3, the DNA is TGTGCCAGCAGCCAAGATTCAGACAGAGTGGGCTACGAGCAGTACTTC.

This clonotype was picked up many times. The V and J genes are TRBV20-1 and TRBJ1-1; the match to TRBD1 covers 10 bases. V dropped 6 bases and J dropped 5; count of bases not matched to a gene: 9. Germline V lookup: CDR1 DFQATT, CDR2 SNEGSKA (reference sequence). The CDR3 has 14 residues. Written as DNA, the CDR3 is TGCAGTGCCCCCGGGGACAGGGGATTGACTGAAGCTTTCTTT. Translating it yields CSAPGDRGLTEAFF.

Note on this clonotype: Likely a read error: the CDR3 ends without its conserved phenylalanine or tryptophan. The chain combines TRBV27 with TRBJ2-1; the match to TRBD2 covers 7 bases. Trimming at V came to 0 bases and at J to 2 bases, leaving 7 bases not matched to a gene. Looked up from germline, CDR1 is MNHEY and CDR2 is SMNVEV (reference sequence). The CDR3 is 17 residues long. The CDR3 DNA is TGTGCCAGCAGTTTATCCCTTGGCGGGAGCACCTACAATGAGCAGTTCCTC. This codes for CASSLSLGGSTYNEQFL.

At least ten counts were recorded for this clonotype. V is TRBV20-1 and J is TRBJ2-5; 7 bases align to TRBD2. Germline values: CDR1 DFQATT, CDR2 SNEGSKA (reference sequence). The CDR3 is 13 amino acids. With V trimmed by 2 bases and J by 12 bases, 12 bases remained unmatched. The CDR3 sequence is CSARTNGGTNEYF. CDR3 in DNA: TGCAGTGCTAGAACTAACGGTGGGACTAACGAGTACTTC.

V usage is TRBV5-4 and J usage is TRBJ2-2, with D uncertain. This CDR3 region has 14 residues. Trimming removed 0 bases at V and 4 bases at J, with 7 bases between. CDR1 is SGHNT and CDR2 is YYREEE in the germline V gene (reference sequence). In nucleotides, the CDR3 is TGTGCCAGCAGCTTGGTAGGCCCCACCGGGGAGCTGTTTTTT. It encodes CASSLVGPTGELFF.

The sample holds a few counts of this clonotype. An end of the junction does not agree with germline; a read error may underlie this. The chain combines TRBV5-1 with TRBJ1-5; D not certain. The CDR3 is 15 amino acids. The V gene's germline CDR1 is SGHRS and CDR2 YFSETQ. This CDR3 reads CASNLDGRDNQPQHF. CDR3 bases: TGCGCCAGCAACTTGGATGGGCGGGACAATCAGCCCCAGCATTTT.

This clonotype showed up just a few times. The chain employs TRBV6-2 or TRBV6-3 and TRBJ1-6; maybe TRBD1 (6 bases). Trimming cost V 5 bases and J 9 bases, with 23 bases left between them. CDR3 length: 17 amino acids. The V gene's germline CDR1 is MNHEY and CDR2 SVGEGT. The DNA for the CDR3 is TGTGCCAGCAGTCTTTCTTCCGGGACAACAACGTTTTCACCCCTCCACTTT. It specifies CASSLSSGTTTFSPLHF.

Details on this clonotype: An end of the junction differs from the germline gene, which may be a read error. The rearrangement uses TRBV10-2 and TRBJ2-6, with 7 bases that match TRBD1. CDR1 is WSHSY and CDR2 is SAAADI in the germline V gene. This CDR3 comprises 18 residues. In nucleotides, the CDR3 is TGCGCCAGCAGTCCAGCGCGGACAGGCAGCTCTGGGGCCAGCGTCCTGACTTTC. Translated, it gives CASSPARTGSSGASVLTF.

Many counts were recorded for this clonotype. The V call is TRBV11-3, the J call TRBJ2-1; D is unresolved. The germline V and J ends were trimmed by 4 bases and 6 bases, with 13 bases remaining between them. Germline loops: CDR1 SGHNT, CDR2 YENEEA. CDR3 size: 14 residues. The CDR3 loop is CASSSAGPSNEQFF. The CDR3 DNA reads TGTGCCAGCAGCTCCGCCGGACCTAGCAATGAGCAGTTCTTC. Variable domain in full (rest from reference TRBV11-3 and TRBJ2-1): EAGVVQSPRYKIIEKKQPVAFWCNPISGHNTLYWYLQNLGQGPELLIRYENEEAVDDSQLPKDRFSAERLKGVDSTLKIQPAELGDSAVYLCASSSAGPSNEQFFGPGTRLTVL.

Ten or more counts support this clonotype. This chain links TRBV25-1 with TRBJ2-7; possibly TRBD1 or TRBD2 for D (6 bases each). The CDR3 runs 15 residues. CDR1 and CDR2 from the germline V gene are MGHDK and SYGVNS. V was clipped by 3 bases and J by 3 bases, with 15 bases between them. The CDR3, as DNA: TGTGCCAGCAGTGATGGAGGGGGGTCGGACTACGAGCAGTACTTC. Residues: CASSDGGGSDYEQYF.

This clonotype was recorded at least ten times. This chain links TRBV12-3 or TRBV12-4 with TRBJ2-5, with D possibly being TRBD2 (6 bases). The V end lost 6 bases, the J end lost 4 bases, and 12 bases lay between the germline ends. The CDR3 consists of 13 residues. This chain's CDR3 is CASSRGFRETQYF. CDR3 nucleotide sequence: TGTGCCAGCAGCCGGGGGTTCCGAGAGACCCAGTACTTC.

This clonotype was detected ten times or more. The V call is TRBV6-1, the J call TRBJ2-5, with TRBD2 matching 11 bases. Trimming at V came to 6 bases and at J to 0 bases, leaving 6 bases not matched to a gene. The CDR3 sequence is 16 residues long. Germline CDR1 MNHNS, CDR2 SASEGT. The CDR3 sequence is CASRRTSGSYQETQYF. CDR3 coding DNA: TGTGCCAGCAGGAGAACTAGCGGGAGTTACCAAGAGACCCAGTACTTC.

This clonotype has ten or more counts. This chain uses TRBV7-2 with TRBJ2-1; D is ambiguous. This CDR3 is built from 15 residues. CDR1 is SGHTA and CDR2 is FQGNSA in the germline V gene. Trimming shortened V by 2 bases and J by 6 bases, and 14 bases separated the two germline ends. CDR3 nucleotide sequence: TGTGCCAGCAGCTTACAGTTCAGCGTCGGCAATGAGCAGTTCTTC. This translates into CASSLQFSVGNEQFF.

In regard to this clonotype: A read error may be the cause here, since a much bigger clone is one base away. The chain carries TRBV10-1 and TRBJ2-3; tentatively, D is TRBD2 (5 bases). The CDR3 has 13 residues. Germline V CDR1 and CDR2: WNHNN, SYGVQD (reference sequence). Trimming cost V 4 bases and J 1 base, with 6 bases left between them. The CDR3 DNA sequence: TGCGCCAGCAGTGGGACTGGCACAGATACGCAGTATTTT. Translated, it gives CASSGTGTDTQYF.

This clonotype was seen a few times. The chain uses TRBV7-9 and TRBJ2-1; possibly TRBD2 for D (5 bases). Trimming cost V 8 bases and J 6 bases, with 14 bases left between them. This CDR3 has 13 amino acids. The V gene's germline CDR1 is SEHNR and CDR2 FQNEAQ (reference sequence). CDR3 nucleotides: TGTGCCAGCCATCGGGAATCCCCCAATGAGCAGTTCTTC. Translating gives CASHRESPNEQFF.

V is TRBV5-8 and J is TRBJ2-1; 7 positions agree with TRBD2. CDR3 length: 15 amino acids. J lost 9 bases, V lost 7 bases, and 16 bases had no gene match. From germline, CDR1 is SGHTS and CDR2 YDEGEE. CDR3 amino acids: CASPSASREVVEQFF. In DNA form, the CDR3 reads TGTGCCAGCCCCTCCGCGAGCCGGGAGGTAGTTGAGCAGTTCTTC. Variable domain in full (rest from reference TRBV5-8 and TRBJ2-1): EAGVTQSPTHLIKTRGQQATLRCSPISGHTSVYWYQQALGLGLQFLLWYDEGEERNRGNFPPRFSGRQFPNYSSELNVNALELEDSALYLCASPSASREVVEQFFGPGTRLTVL.

This clonotype was observed at least ten times. CDR3 DNA sequence: TGTGCCAGCAGCCGGGGGGGCCATGAGCAGTTCTTC. This encodes CASSRGGHEQFF. This rearrangement joins TRBV14 to TRBJ2-1; D might be TRBD2 (7 bases). The CDR3 has 12 residues. Deletions cut 4 bases from V and 8 bases from J, with 9 bases between. Germline V lookup: CDR1 SGHDN, CDR2 FVKESK.

This clonotype appeared a few times. The rearrangement joins TRBV4-2 to TRBJ2-1; D not resolved. Germline-derived CDR1 and CDR2 are LGHNA and YNFKEQ. The CDR3 length is 18 residues. V was clipped by 1 base and J by 0 bases, with 16 bases between them. Here the CDR3 reads CASSQAYLEISSYNEQFF. The CDR3 DNA follows: TGTGCCAGCAGCCAAGCGTACTTGGAAATAAGCTCCTACAATGAGCAGTTCTTC.

This clonotype has ten or more counts. The chain uses TRBV12-5 and TRBJ1-4; D gene unclear. V lost 2 bases and J lost 0, with 7 bases in between. CDR1 LGHNT and CDR2 FRNRAP come from the germline V gene. The CDR3 length is 15 residues. CDR3 DNA: TGTGCTAGTGGTTTGATTTTTGCAACTAATGAAAAACTGTTTTTT. It translates to CASGLIFATNEKLFF.

This clonotype was detected ten times or more. This chain joins TRBV6-1 and TRBJ2-3; 7 bases fit TRBD2. Unmatched junction bases numbered 8, after V lost 6 bases and J lost 2 bases. CDR1 MNHNS and CDR2 SASEGT come from the germline V gene. The CDR3 sequence is 15 residues long. CDR3 amino acids: CASRIGLGVTDTQYF. CDR3 in DNA: TGTGCCAGCAGGATTGGACTAGGGGTCACAGATACGCAGTATTTT.

This clonotype was found a few times. This sequence joins TRBV19 and TRBJ2-7, with 12 bases matching TRBD1. The CDR3 has 12 residues. Trimming cost V 8 bases and J 5 bases; bases outside gene matches: 1. Germline CDR1 is LNHDA and CDR2 is SQIVND (reference sequence). CDR3 sequence: CASGTGGDEQYF. Written as DNA, the CDR3 is TGTGCCAGTGGGACAGGGGGCGACGAGCAGTACTTC.

This clonotype came up many times. The gene calls are TRBV12-3 or TRBV12-4 and TRBJ1-2; TRBD1 is a possible D gene (5 bases). V lost 3 bases and J lost 2, with 10 bases in between. This CDR3 region has 14 residues. Here the CDR3 DNA reads TGTGCCAGCAGTTTGAACAGGAGGAACTATGGCTACACCTTC. Its translation is CASSLNRRNYGYTF.

This clonotype was recorded at least ten times. V is TRBV13 and J is TRBJ2-7, with a possible D match to TRBD2 (6 bases). The CDR3 runs 14 residues. Germline values: CDR1 PRHDT, CDR2 FYEKMQ (reference sequence). Trimming left V 4 bases short and J 2 bases short, with 12 bases between. This CDR3 is CASSSRDFPYEQYF. CDR3 nucleotide sequence: TGTGCCAGCAGCTCCCGGGACTTTCCCTACGAGCAGTACTTC. Full variable domain (rest looked up from reference TRBV13 and TRBJ2-7): AAGVIQSPRHLIKEKRETATLKCYPIPRHDTVYWYQQGPGQDPQFLISFYEKMQSDKGSIPDRFSAQQFSDYHSELNMSSLELGDSALYFCASSSRDFPYEQYFGPGTRLTVT.